This entry concerns a single T cell receptor beta chain. Random hexamers were used to reverse transcribe the RNA input (about 0.5 to 1 ug). Amplification of TCR beta CDR3 used immunoSEQ multiplex PCR across 54 Vbeta and 13 Jbeta. TCRdb fed the immunoSEQ multiplex PCR reads into MiXCR, producing one record per CDR3 protein. The table shows some 160,000 distinct CDR3 sequences, with approximately 95% occurring only once. CDR1 and CDR2 from the germline V gene are ENHRY and SYGVKD. The V and J ends lost 11 bases and 0 bases, in that order; junction bases with no gene match: 15. The CDR3 contains 16 residues. In blood CD8+ and CD4+ T cells, TCR beta underwent sequencing. TEMRA cells were FACS-enriched and CD8+ and CD4+ T cells negatively isolated. This entry is derived from a study of CD8 T cells in Susac syndrome. Across the study: Among the sequenced Susac syndrome patients, roughly six had active disease while eight or nine were in remission.

Input material: CD4+ T cells from PBMCs. This sequence originates from a human donor with Susac syndrome. The chain joins TRBV10-3 to TRBJ1-2; 7 bases fit TRBD1. CDR3 loop: CASSWDRDYSNYGYTF. Written as DNA, the CDR3 is TGTGCCTCCTCGTGGGACAGAGATTATTCTAACTATGGCTACACCTTC.